What follows are 31 T cell receptor beta chains derived from one specimen sequenced in a study of STAT5B mutations in CD4+ large granular lymphocyte leukemia. Assay: immunoSEQ multiplex PCR; the TCRdb copy retains only in-frame clones and omits some. Among roughly 34,000 clones listed, 81% were seen once. Sequenced: CD4+ T cells from blood buffy coats. These receptors originate from a human donor in good health.

This chain links TRBV18 with TRBJ2-5; TRBD1 is a possible D gene (6 bases). From germline, CDR1 is KGHSH and CDR2 LQKENI. CDR3 length equals 13 residues. The germline V and J ends were trimmed by 3 bases and 6 bases, with 11 bases remaining between them. The CDR3 loop reads CASSPGAGQTQYF. The CDR3 DNA reads TGTGCCAGCTCACCGGGGGCAGGGCAGACCCAGTACTTC. Looking up the rest from reference TRBV18 and TRBJ2-5 gives the full variable domain: NAGVMQNPRHLVRRRGQEARLRCSPMKGHSHVYWYRQLPEEGLKFMVYLQKENIIDESGMPKERFSAEFPKEGPSILRIQQVVRGDSAAYFCASSPGAGQTQYFGPGTRLLVL.

V and J are TRBV2 and TRBJ2-5, with a weak D call TRBD1 (5 bases). The germline gives CDR1 SNHLY, CDR2 FYNNEI. V was clipped by 2 bases and J by 2 bases, with 9 bases between them. The CDR3 consists of 14 residues. The CDR3 loop reads CASSEQGYQETQYF. Written as DNA, the CDR3 is TGTGCCAGCAGTGAACAGGGATATCAAGAGACCCAGTACTTC.

The CDR3 nucleotides are TGTGCCAGCTCACGGCAGGGCGCCTACGAGCAGTACTTC. Translated, it gives CASSRQGAYEQYF. V usage is TRBV18 and J usage is TRBJ2-7, with D possibly matching TRBD1 (5 bases). V was clipped by 4 bases and J by 2 bases, with 9 bases between them. The CDR3 consists of 13 residues. Germline V gene lookup returns CDR1 KGHSH and CDR2 LQKENI.

The chain joins TRBV7-6 to TRBJ1-1; D remains ambiguous. V lost 1 base to trimming and J lost 3 bases, with 12 bases between them. Germline CDR1 is SGHVS and CDR2 is FNYEAQ. The CDR3 is 15 residues long. Here the CDR3 reads CASSLDGSTYTEAFF. CDR3 coding DNA: TGTGCCAGCAGCTTAGACGGGAGTACGTACACTGAAGCTTTCTTT.

This clone was counted only a few times. The rearrangement links TRBV7-2 to TRBJ1-1; 9 nucleotides line up with TRBD1. V dropped 2 bases and J dropped 7; count of bases not matched to a gene: 2. The CDR3 contains 13 residues. Looked up from germline, CDR1 is SGHTA and CDR2 is FQGNSA. The CDR3 DNA is TGTGCCAGCAGCTTAAGACAGGGGGGTGAAGCTTTCTTT. Translated, it gives CASSLRQGGEAFF.

The V and J genes are TRBV4-1 and TRBJ2-1; 8 bases are a match to TRBD2. The V and J ends lost 0 bases and 7 bases, in that order; junction bases with no gene match: 8. Germline values: CDR1 MGHRA, CDR2 YSYEKL. The CDR3 consists of 16 residues. The CDR3, as DNA: TGCGCCAGCAGCCAAGATTTAGTAGCGGGATCAAATGAGCAGTTCTTC. Its translation is CASSQDLVAGSNEQFF.

V usage is TRBV18 and J usage is TRBJ2-1; D perhaps matches TRBD2 (6 bases). The CDR3 contains 15 residues. CDR1 and CDR2 from the germline V gene are KGHSH and LQKENI. The V end lost 3 bases, the J end lost 3 bases, and 12 bases lay between the germline ends. The CDR3 here is CASSPGISGYNEQFF. The CDR3 DNA sequence: TGTGCCAGCTCACCGGGAATTAGCGGCTACAATGAGCAGTTCTTC.

The chain combines TRBV6-6 with TRBJ1-5; 8 positions agree with TRBD1. This CDR3 is 13 amino acids long. Germline V gives CDR1 MNHNY, CDR2 SVGAGI (reference sequence). The junction had 4 bases not matched to a gene; V was cut back by 8 bases and J by 4 bases. The CDR3 reads CASENRGNQPQHF. The CDR3 bases are TGTGCCAGCGAAAACAGGGGGAATCAGCCCCAGCATTTT.

This chain links TRBV28 with TRBJ2-3; 7 nucleotides line up with TRBD1. CDR1 and CDR2 from the germline V gene are MDHEN and SYDVKM. Trimming removed 3 bases from V and 1 base from J; junction bases left unmatched: 1. This CDR3 is built from 14 residues. CDR3 sequence (DNA): TGTGCCAGCAGTTTTGACAGGGGCACAGATACGCAGTATTTT. As protein: CASSFDRGTDTQYF. Together with reference TRBV28 and TRBJ2-3, the CDR3 gives the full variable domain: DVKVTQSSRYLVKRTGEKVFLECVQDMDHENMFWYRQDPGLGLRLIYFSYDVKMKEKGDIPEGYSVSREKKERFSLILESASTNQTSMYLCASSFDRGTDTQYFGPGTRLTVL.

The V gene is TRBV28, the J gene TRBJ2-1; D perhaps matches TRBD2 (5 bases). The V gene lost 6 bases and the J gene lost 0 bases, with 15 bases spanning the gap. The germline gives CDR1 MDHEN, CDR2 SYDVKM. This CDR3 comprises 16 residues. The DNA of the CDR3 is TGTGCCAGCAGCATCAGCGGTTTTAGCTCCTACAATGAGCAGTTCTTC. This codes for CASSISGFSSYNEQFF.

The CDR3 loop is CASSLVGNYEQYF. The CDR3 DNA sequence: TGTGCCAGCAGCTTAGTCGGAAACTACGAGCAGTACTTC. The rearrangement links TRBV11-3 to TRBJ2-7; D gene ambiguous. Between the trimmed V and J ends, which lost 1 base and 3 bases, there was a span of 7 bases. Germline V gives CDR1 SGHNT, CDR2 YENEEA. CDR3 length: 13 residues.

The chain employs TRBV6-5 and TRBJ2-7; 8 nucleotides line up with TRBD1. The V gene end was trimmed by 5 bases and the J gene end by 2 bases; junction bases not matched to a gene: 8. The CDR3 consists of 15 residues. Per the germline V gene, CDR1 is MNHEY and CDR2 is SVGAGI. The CDR3 nucleotides are TGTGCCAGCAGTCCTCGACAGGGGTCGACCTACGAGCAGTACTTC. Amino acid sequence: CASSPRQGSTYEQYF.

This clone appeared once. This chain uses TRBV9 with TRBJ1-3; D gene unclear. Trimming took off 3 bases at V and 10 bases at J, with 17 bases between the two ends. The CDR3 runs 14 residues. CDR1 is SGDLS and CDR2 is YYNGEE in the germline V gene. The CDR3 loop is CASSGILSLGTIYF. The DNA of the CDR3 is TGTGCCAGCAGCGGGATTCTGTCCTTAGGGACCATATATTTT.

V usage is TRBV10-3 and J usage is TRBJ1-1, with 7 nucleotides matching TRBD1. This CDR3 has 15 residues. V lost 2 bases and J lost 0; bases outside the gene matches: 3. The germline CDR1 and CDR2 sequences are ENHRY and SYGVKD. CDR3 nucleotide sequence: TGTGCCATCAGTGAGCAAGGGGGCTTGAACACTGAAGCTTTCTTT. Translated, it gives CAISEQGGLNTEAFF.

The chain couples TRBV7-3 to TRBJ2-2, with TRBD1 matching 7 bases. With 7 bases clipped from V and 1 base from J, the junction kept 3 bases outside the gene matches. CDR1 is SGHTA, CDR2 FQGTGA, per germline. This CDR3 is built from 14 residues. CDR3 region: CASTRTGNTGELFF. CDR3 DNA sequence: TGTGCCAGCACCAGGACAGGGAACACCGGGGAGCTGTTTTTT.

The chain carries TRBV6-6 and TRBJ2-5; TRBD2 matches at 10 bases. CDR1 and CDR2 from the germline V gene are MNHNY and SVGAGI (reference sequence). This CDR3 has 16 residues. V dropped 2 bases and J dropped 1; count of bases not matched to a gene: 4. This chain's CDR3 is CASSYSLAGAQETQYF. CDR3 sequence (DNA): TGTGCCAGCAGTTACAGTCTAGCGGGGGCCCAAGAGACCCAGTACTTC.

The V gene is TRBV2, the J gene TRBJ1-2; 7 bases agree with TRBD1. CDR3 size: 13 residues. V shed 6 bases and J 3 bases; nucleotides not matched to a gene: 4. The germline CDR1 and CDR2 sequences are SNHLY and FYNNEI. DNA of the CDR3: TGTGCCAGCAGCGCAGGGACAGACTATGGCTACACCTTC. Translating gives CASSAGTDYGYTF.

The chain employs TRBV9 and TRBJ1-5; 7 nucleotides agree with TRBD1. CDR3 length: 14 residues. V dropped 3 bases and J dropped 1; count of bases not matched to a gene: 1. Germline V CDR1 and CDR2: SGDLS, YYNGEE. In nucleotides, the CDR3 is TGTGCCAGCAGCGAGACAGGGAGCAATCAGCCCCAGCATTTT. It codes for CASSETGSNQPQHF.

The genes are TRBV9 and TRBJ2-3; 7 bases match TRBD2. In germline, CDR1 is SGDLS, CDR2 YYNGEE. The CDR3 extends over 15 amino acids. V lost 4 bases to trimming and J lost 2 bases; unmatched junction nucleotides: 7. The CDR3 DNA reads TGTGCCAGCAGCTTGACTAGCAGATTCACAGATACGCAGTATTTT. Amino acids: CASSLTSRFTDTQYF.

The J gene is TRBJ2-7, the V gene TRBV2; possibly TRBD1 for D (7 bases). Germline V gene sequence: CDR1 SNHLY, CDR2 FYNNEI. The V end lost 4 bases, the J end lost 5 bases, and 18 bases lay between the germline ends. There are 15 residues in the CDR3. The CDR3 protein is CASSGQGGFRNEQYF. The CDR3 DNA sequence: TGTGCCAGCAGTGGTCAGGGGGGTTTCAGGAACGAGCAGTACTTC.

The chain combines TRBV11-2 with TRBJ1-2, with 8 bases aligning to TRBD1. V lost 5 bases, J lost 5 bases, and 4 bases stayed unmatched. Germline values: CDR1 SGHAT, CDR2 FQNNGV. The CDR3 covers 13 residues. The CDR3 DNA reads TGTGCCAGCAGCCCGGACAGGGATTATGGCTACACCTTC. This encodes CASSPDRDYGYTF.

V usage is TRBV27 and J usage is TRBJ2-2; D is ambiguous. The V and J ends lost 2 bases and 0 bases respectively, with 7 bases between them. This CDR3 has 15 residues. CDR1 and CDR2 from the germline V gene are MNHEY and SMNVEV (reference sequence). CDR3 sequence: CASSLKDPNTGELFF. For the CDR3, the DNA is TGTGCCAGCAGTTTAAAAGACCCGAACACCGGGGAGCTGTTTTTT.

The chain uses TRBV2 and TRBJ2-1, with 10 bases aligning to TRBD1. The germline V gene has CDR1 SNHLY and CDR2 FYNNEI. The J segment lost 7 bases and the V segment lost 5 bases, leaving 5 bases of the junction unmatched. The CDR3 length is 14 residues. The CDR3 region is CASSIGQGGNEQFF. In nucleotides, the CDR3 is TGTGCCAGCAGTATTGGACAGGGGGGAAATGAGCAGTTCTTC.

The chain recombines TRBV7-2 with TRBJ1-5, with a tentative D call TRBD1 (5 bases). The CDR3 contains 15 residues. The germline CDR1 and CDR2 sequences are SGHTA and FQGNSA. V was pared by 1 base and J by 4 bases, with 11 bases between. This CDR3 reads CASSLGDRSNQPQHF. Written as DNA, the CDR3 is TGTGCCAGCAGCTTAGGGGACCGCTCAAATCAGCCCCAGCATTTT.

This clone was observed once. The chain employs TRBV6-1 and TRBJ2-7, with 8 bases matching TRBD1. The CDR3 has 12 amino acids. In germline, CDR1 is MNHNS, CDR2 SASEGT. V shed 7 bases, J shed 7 bases, and the junction held 6 bases outside the gene matches. As DNA, the CDR3 is TGTGCCAGCAACCAGGGGGCGGAAGAGCAGTACTTC. It translates to CASNQGAEEQYF.

Only a few counts were recorded for this clone. This chain links TRBV10-3 with TRBJ1-5, with D possibly matching TRBD1 (5 bases). The CDR3 loop spans 14 amino acids. Germline V gene lookup returns CDR1 ENHRY and CDR2 SYGVKD. Trimming took 3 bases from V and 6 from J, leaving 12 bases between them. The DNA for the CDR3 is TGTGCCATCAGTGACGGGGGGGGTAGTCAGCCCCAGCATTTT. Amino acid sequence: CAISDGGGSQPQHF.

In its sample, this clone was seen once. The chain employs TRBV10-3 and TRBJ2-2; tentative D call: TRBD1 (5 bases). The CDR3 consists of 14 residues. Germline V gene sequence: CDR1 ENHRY, CDR2 SYGVKD. Trimming took 0 bases from V and 3 from J, leaving 5 bases between them. CDR3 DNA: TGTGCCATCAGTGAGTCCAGGGACACCGGGGAGCTGTTTTTT. This codes for CAISESRDTGELFF.

This clone has a handful of counts. The V and J genes are TRBV11-2 and TRBJ2-7; D unresolved. The V gene's germline CDR1 is SGHAT and CDR2 FQNNGV. This CDR3 comprises 15 residues. Trimming pared 1 base from V and 1 base from J, leaving 11 bases between. The CDR3 DNA reads TGTGCCAGCAGCTTAGTTTGGGCCGGGTCCTACGAGCAGTACTTC. It is translated as CASSLVWAGSYEQYF.

The chain links TRBV6-6 to TRBJ2-7, with D possibly matching TRBD1 (6 bases). The V and J ends lost 6 bases and 1 base respectively, with 16 bases between them. CDR1 is MNHNY, CDR2 SVGAGI, per germline (reference sequence). The CDR3 runs to 15 residues. In DNA, the CDR3 is TGTGCCAGCAGCCGCGCCACCAGGGGTTCCTACGAGCAGTACTTC. Its translation is CASSRATRGSYEQYF.

V and J are TRBV6-6 and TRBJ2-7, with TRBD1 matching 7 bases. Germline CDR1 reads MNHNY; CDR2 reads SVGAGI (reference sequence). V was clipped by 5 bases and J by 4 bases; unmatched bases: 8. This CDR3 is 14 amino acids long. CDR3 sequence (DNA): TGTGCCAGCAGTGGGCTGGGACAGAGGTACGAGCAGTACTTC. Its translation: CASSGLGQRYEQYF.

The rearrangement joins TRBV12-5 to TRBJ2-1, with 14 bases aligning to TRBD2. Germline CDR1 reads LGHNT; CDR2 reads FRNRAP. This CDR3 contains 16 residues. Unmatched junction bases numbered 5, after V lost 4 bases and J lost 6 bases. This CDR3 is CASGWTGTSGSNEQFF. Written as DNA, the CDR3 is TGTGCTAGTGGTTGGACCGGGACTAGCGGGAGCAATGAGCAGTTCTTC.